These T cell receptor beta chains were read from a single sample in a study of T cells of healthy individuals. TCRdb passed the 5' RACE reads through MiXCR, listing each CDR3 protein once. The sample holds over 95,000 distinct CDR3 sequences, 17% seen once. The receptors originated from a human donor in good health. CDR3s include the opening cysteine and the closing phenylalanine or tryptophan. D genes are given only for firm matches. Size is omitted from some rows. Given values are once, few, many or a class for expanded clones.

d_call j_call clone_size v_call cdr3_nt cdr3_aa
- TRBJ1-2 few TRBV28 TGTGCCAGCAGCCCTTTTGGGCAGGGGAACCTCTATGGCTACACCTTC CASSPFGQGNLYGYTF
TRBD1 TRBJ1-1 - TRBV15 TGTGCCACCAGCAGACCGCTTCGGACAGGGACTGAAGCTTTCTTT CATSRPLRTGTEAFF
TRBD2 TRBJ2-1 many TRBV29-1 TGCAGCGTTAAGCGGGGGGGATACAATGAGCAGTTCTTC CSVKRGGYNEQFF
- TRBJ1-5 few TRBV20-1 TGCAGTCCGCGTTCCCCCGGACAGCCCCAGCATTTT CSPRSPGQPQHF
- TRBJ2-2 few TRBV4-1 TGCGCCAGCAGCCTGGCGGGGACAGTAATCGGGGAGCTGTTTTTT CASSLAGTVIGELFF
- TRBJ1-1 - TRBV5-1 TGCGCCAGCAGCTTGGCTCCAGATTTGAACACTGAAGCTTTCTTT CASSLAPDLNTEAFF
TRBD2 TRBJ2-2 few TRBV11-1 TGTGCCACCCGTCGGGGGGGGACGAAGAACACCGGGGAGCTGTTTTTT CATRRGGTKNTGELFF
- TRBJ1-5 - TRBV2 TGTGCCAGCAGTGGGGCCAACAATCAGCCCCAGCATTTT CASSGANNQPQHF
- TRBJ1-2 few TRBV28 TGTGCCAGCAGTTTAGCCAGACATGGCTACACCTTC CASSLARHGYTF
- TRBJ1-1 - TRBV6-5 TGTGCCAGCAGTTACTCGAGGGATCTGAACACTGAAGCTTTCTTT CASSYSRDLNTEAFF
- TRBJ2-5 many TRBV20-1 TGCAGTGCTAGAGCCCCTCTGCTGGTTCCTCAAGAGACCCAGTACTTC CSARAPLLVPQETQYF
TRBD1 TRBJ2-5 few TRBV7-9 TGTGCCAGCAGCACGACAGGGCTAGAGACCCAGTACTTC CASSTTGLETQYF
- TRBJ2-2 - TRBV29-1 TGCAGCGTTCGGGATCTGGGGCCCGGGGAGCTGTTTTTT CSVRDLGPGELFF
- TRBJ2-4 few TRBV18 TGTGCCAGCTCACCCCCGGCCAAAAACATTCAGTACTTC CASSPPAKNIQYF
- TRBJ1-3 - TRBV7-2 TGTGCCAGCAGCAACTCCGGGACCCCTGGAAACACCATATATTTT CASSNSGTPGNTIYF
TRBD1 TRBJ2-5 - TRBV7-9 TGTGCCAGCAGCCCCGGGACAGCCGAAGAGACCCAGTACTTC CASSPGTAEETQYF
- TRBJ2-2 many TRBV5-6 TGTGCCAGCAGCTTGGATCTCACCGGGGAGCTGTTTTTT CASSLDLTGELFF
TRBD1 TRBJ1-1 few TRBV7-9 TGTGCCAGCAGCTGGGGACAGCTGGACACTGAAGCTTTCTTT CASSWGQLDTEAFF
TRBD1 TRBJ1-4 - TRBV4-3 TGCGCCAGCAGGCGCCATCTCAACAGGGGCTCCTCCGGGATTGAAAAACTGTTTTTT CASRRHLNRGSSGIEKLFF
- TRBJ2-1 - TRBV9 TGTGCCAGCAGCGTAGCTGGCAGGGGTGGAAATGAGCAGTTCTTC CASSVAGRGGNEQFF
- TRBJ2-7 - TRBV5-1 TGCGCCAGCAGCTTGGCCTTAGGGGACGAGCAGTACTTC CASSLALGDEQYF
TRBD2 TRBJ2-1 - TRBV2 TGTGCCAGCAGAGGGACTAGCGGGACAAAAGAGCAGTTCTTC CASRGTSGTKEQFF
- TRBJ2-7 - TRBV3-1 TGTGCCAGCAGCCAATTGGGGCAGGGTCCGACCGAGCAGTACTTC CASSQLGQGPTEQYF
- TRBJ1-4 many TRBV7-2 TGTGCCAGCAACAAGAGCCCGGGTGAAAAACTGTTTTTT CASNKSPGEKLFF
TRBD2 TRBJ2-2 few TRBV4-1 TGCGCCAGCAGCCTGACTAGCGGGGGACCAGCCGGGGAGCTGTTTTTT CASSLTSGGPAGELFF
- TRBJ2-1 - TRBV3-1 TGTGCCAGCAGCCAAGATTCACTAGGGGGTGCTGAGCAGTTCTTC CASSQDSLGGAEQFF
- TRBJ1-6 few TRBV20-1 TGCAGTGCTAGAGAGGACCGACTTGGGGTACATTCACCCCTCCACTTT CSAREDRLGVHSPLHF
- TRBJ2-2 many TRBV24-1 TGTGCCACCAGTGCCAATATCGGGGAGCTGTTTTTT CATSANIGELFF
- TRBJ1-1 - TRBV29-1 TGCAGCGTTGAGTACTTACGTGACACTGAAGCTTTCTTT CSVEYLRDTEAFF
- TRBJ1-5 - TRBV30 TGTGCCTGGAGGGGCAGTCGAATCAGCCCCCAGCATTTT CAWRGSRISPQHF
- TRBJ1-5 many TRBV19 TGTGCCAGTAGACCCCTGACAGGAATGAGCAATCAGCCCCAGCATTTT CASRPLTGMSNQPQHF